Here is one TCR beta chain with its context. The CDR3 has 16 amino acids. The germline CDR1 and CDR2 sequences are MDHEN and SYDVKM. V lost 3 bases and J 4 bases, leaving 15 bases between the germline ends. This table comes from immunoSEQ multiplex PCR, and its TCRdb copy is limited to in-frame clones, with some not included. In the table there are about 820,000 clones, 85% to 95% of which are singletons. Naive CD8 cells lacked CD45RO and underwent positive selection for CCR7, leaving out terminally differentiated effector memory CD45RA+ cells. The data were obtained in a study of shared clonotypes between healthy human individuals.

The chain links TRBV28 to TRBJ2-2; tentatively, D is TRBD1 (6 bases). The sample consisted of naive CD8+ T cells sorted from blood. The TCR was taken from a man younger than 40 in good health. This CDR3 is CASSFPRGGTTGELFF. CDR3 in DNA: TGTGCCAGCAGTTTCCCCAGAGGGGGTACCACCGGGGAGCTGTTTTTT.